These 7 T cell receptor beta chains originate from one sample sequenced in a study of siplizumab effects on memory and regulatory T cells (dated by TCRdb to 2018 to 2020). Receptor amplification or capture employed the immunoSEQ multiplex PCR assay. Here the immuneACCESS table is served through TCRdb, limited to in-frame sequences with V and J called. Missing clones are a known gap in these copies; in checked studies unresolved V genes cover under half, and the rest lacks a known reason. Counted in this sample were about 56,000 clones; just over 95% of them appeared once. The ten largest clones capture roughly 1.1% of the sample. Sequencing used naive CD8+ T cells sorted from blood. The cell subset or site label on this specimen signifies: unstimulated naive T cells. These receptors were obtained from a human donor in good health.

This clone has only one observation. The chain is built from TRBV7-9 and TRBJ2-1; a possible D gene is TRBD2 (6 bases). This CDR3 comprises 14 residues. Trimming removed 4 bases at V and 5 bases at J, with 12 bases between. Germline V lookup: CDR1 SEHNR, CDR2 FQNEAQ (reference sequence). The chain's CDR3 is CASSSRREHNEQFF. CDR3 nucleotide sequence: TGTGCCAGCAGCTCCCGCCGGGAGCACAATGAGCAGTTCTTC.

The chain links TRBV29-1 to TRBJ2-7; D not resolved. Germline assignment: CDR1 SQVTM and CDR2 ANQGSEA. Trimming left V 5 bases short and J 3 bases short, with 8 bases between. The CDR3 extends over 11 amino acids. The CDR3 DNA is TGCAGCGTTACGAAGGACTACGAGCAGTACTTC. This codes for CSVTKDYEQYF.

This chain uses TRBV14 with TRBJ2-3, with D unresolved. CDR1 is SGHDN, CDR2 FVKESK, per germline. This CDR3 is 15 amino acids long. The V end was cut by 2 bases, the J end by 0 bases, with 9 bases between. The DNA for the CDR3 is TGTGCCAGCAGCCAATTTGAAGCGAGCACAGATACGCAGTATTTT. Amino acids: CASSQFEASTDTQYF.

The genes are TRBV9 and TRBJ2-3, with 7 nucleotides matching TRBD1. The CDR3 runs to 17 residues. V lost 0 bases, J lost 0 bases, and 7 bases stayed unmatched. Germline CDR1 reads SGDLS; CDR2 reads YYNGEE. The CDR3 is CASSVEGTDRSTDTQYF. The CDR3 nucleotides read TGTGCCAGCAGCGTAGAGGGGACAGACCGAAGCACAGATACGCAGTATTTT. The full variable domain, rest sourced from reference TRBV9 and TRBJ2-3, is DSGVTQTPKHLITATGQRVTLRCSPRSGDLSVYWYQQSLDQGLQFLIQYYNGEERAKGNILERFSAQQFPDLHSELNLSSLELGDSALYFCASSVEGTDRSTDTQYFGPGTRLTVL.

The rearrangement joins TRBV7-2 to TRBJ1-1, with D perhaps TRBD1 (5 bases). Germline values: CDR1 SGHTA, CDR2 FQGNSA. V shed 0 bases and J shed 4 bases, with 24 bases lying between them. CDR3 length: 19 residues. The CDR3, as DNA: TGTGCCAGCAGCTTAGCGTGGGCTCTACCCCCGGGGGTGGGCACTGAAGCTTTCTTT. It translates to CASSLAWALPPGVGTEAFF.

The V call is TRBV2, the J call TRBJ2-7, with a weak D call TRBD2 (6 bases). The CDR3 is made up of 12 amino acids. The V end was cut by 6 bases, the J end by 1 base, with 7 bases between. Germline V gene data show CDR1 as SNHLY and CDR2 as FYNNEI. This CDR3 reads CASRSGSYEQYF. CDR3 DNA: TGTGCCAGCAGGAGCGGGTCCTACGAGCAGTACTTC.

The rearrangement uses TRBV27 and TRBJ1-1; the D is unclear. Trimming pared 3 bases from V and 4 bases from J, leaving 9 bases between. The CDR3 is made up of 13 amino acids. Germline CDR1 MNHEY, CDR2 SMNVEV (reference sequence). The CDR3 region is CASSFGESTEAFF. The CDR3 DNA is TGTGCCAGCAGTTTTGGGGAGAGCACTGAAGCTTTCTTT.